A single sample gave rise to the 11 T cell receptor beta chains below, sequenced in a study of post-analysis software for immune sequencing data. These receptors lack a known antigen. The study, taken as a whole, reports: When patients were compared with controls, roughly five TRBV segments were more frequent, TRBV5-6, TRBV5-1 and TRBV20-1 among them.

Unique molecular identifiers were present in the TCR beta cDNA libraries. TCRdb re-called the PCR reads through MiXCR, storing one row per CDR3 protein. The repertoire has hundreds of thousands of distinct CDR3 sequences, less than 35% of them found once; the top ten carry roughly 0.53%. Sequenced material: blood. These receptor sequences come from a girl aged 5 to 17 with multiple sclerosis.

This clonotype showed up just a few times. The V gene is TRBV2, the J gene TRBJ2-5; D not resolved. Germline CDR1 reads SNHLY; CDR2 reads FYNNEI. The CDR3 contains 13 residues. The V and J ends lost 4 bases and 4 bases respectively, with 10 bases between them. The CDR3 nucleotides read TGTGCCAGCAGTGGGGCCAGCAGAGAGACCCAGTACTTC. This gives the protein CASSGASRETQYF.

The chain combines TRBV29-1 with TRBJ2-5; D remains ambiguous. V shed 5 bases and J shed 5 bases, with 6 bases lying between them. This CDR3 region has 10 residues. Germline values: CDR1 SQVTM, CDR2 ANQGSEA. The CDR3 region is CSVTRETQYF. The CDR3 coding sequence is TGCAGCGTTACCCGGGAGACCCAGTACTTC.

The V gene is TRBV20-1, the J gene TRBJ2-7; D might be TRBD2 (5 bases). With the DNA end fitting TRBJ2-5 better, the J assignment may be wrong. Germline loops: CDR1 DFQATT, CDR2 SNEGSKA (reference sequence). The CDR3 spans 15 residues. CDR3 nucleotide sequence: TGCAGTGCTAGAGATTTGGCTAGCCATGGACAGACCCAGTACTTC. Encoded protein: CSARDLASHGQTQYF.

The V gene is TRBV28, the J gene TRBJ1-6; D is perhaps TRBD1 (5 bases). V lost 5 bases and J lost 9, with 20 bases in between. The V gene's germline CDR1 is MDHEN and CDR2 SYDVKM. CDR3 length equals 16 residues. The CDR3 DNA follows: TGTGCCAGCAGTCCTCACTTGGCCGGCGGGGGTTCACCCCTCCACTTT. Encoded protein: CASSPHLAGGGSPLHF.

The J gene is TRBJ1-4, the V gene TRBV6-5; D unresolved. CDR1 and CDR2 from the germline V gene are MNHEY and SVGAGI. The CDR3 is made up of 15 amino acids. The V end lost 5 bases, the J end lost 4 bases, and 14 bases lay between the germline ends. The CDR3 loop reads CASSINRAVNEKLFF. The DNA for the CDR3 is TGTGCCAGCAGTATAAATCGGGCCGTTAATGAAAAACTGTTTTTT.

The table lists this clonotype with a few counts. This sequence joins TRBV11-2 and TRBJ2-7; no reliable D call. The CDR3 consists of 14 residues. The germline CDR1 and CDR2 sequences are SGHAT and FQNNGV. V lost 3 bases and J lost 2, with 11 bases in between. In nucleotides, the CDR3 is TGTGCCAGCAGCTTCGGAACAGCAGCCTACGAGCAGTACTTC. As protein: CASSFGTAAYEQYF.

This rearrangement joins TRBV5-6 to TRBJ2-3; D remains ambiguous. The germline gives CDR1 SGHDT, CDR2 YYEEEE. V lost 0 bases to trimming and J lost 1 base, with 6 bases between them. The CDR3 sequence is 14 residues long. The CDR3: CASSLAIGTDTQYF. The CDR3 coding sequence is TGTGCCAGCAGCTTGGCCATCGGCACAGATACGCAGTATTTT. Filled out from reference TRBV5-6 and TRBJ2-3, the complete variable domain reads DAGVTQSPTHLIKTRGQQVTLRCSPKSGHDTVSWYQQALGQGPQFIFQYYEEEERQRGNFPDRFSGHQFPNYSSELNVNALLLGDSALYLCASSLAIGTDTQYFGPGTRLTVL.

The chain recombines TRBV20-1 with TRBJ2-5, with 9 bases aligning to TRBD2. CDR1 DFQATT and CDR2 SNEGSKA come from the germline V gene (reference sequence). The CDR3 is 15 residues long. V lost 6 bases and J lost 4; bases outside the gene matches: 12. CDR3 loop: CSAGGLAGKIETQYF. The DNA of the CDR3 is TGCAGTGCCGGGGGCCTAGCGGGAAAGATAGAGACCCAGTACTTC.

This sequence joins TRBV20-1 and TRBJ2-1, with 12 bases lining up with TRBD2. The CDR3 runs 16 residues. CDR1 and CDR2 (germline): DFQATT, SNEGSKA (reference sequence). The V and J ends lost 5 bases and 6 bases, in that order; junction bases with no gene match: 11. The DNA for the CDR3 is TGCAGTGCTTGGTCTCCTAGCGGGAGGGCCGCCAATGAGCAGTTCTTC. Its translation: CSAWSPSGRAANEQFF.

The V gene is TRBV5-1, the J gene TRBJ2-1; D may correspond to TRBD1 or TRBD2 (5 bases each). The V and J ends lost 2 bases and 10 bases respectively, with 19 bases between them. From germline, CDR1 is SGHRS and CDR2 YFSETQ. This CDR3 is 15 amino acids long. The CDR3 spells CASSFSGTPLREQFF. As DNA, the CDR3 is TGCGCCAGCAGCTTTTCAGGGACCCCCTTAAGGGAGCAGTTCTTC.

The chain has TRBV6-1 and TRBJ2-1; D ambiguous. In germline, CDR1 is MNHNS, CDR2 SASEGT. V shed 6 bases and J shed 0 bases, with 9 bases lying between them. The CDR3 runs 14 residues. As DNA, the CDR3 is TGTGCCAGCAGACCAAGGAGCTCCTACAATGAGCAGTTCTTC. Its protein is CASRPRSSYNEQFF.